This T cell receptor (beta chain) was captured in a study of response to subunit inactivated influenza vaccine. Findings and caveats of the study: Each seasonal influenza vaccination recruits few new T cells, the authors suggested.

Trimming cost V 6 bases and J 0 bases; bases outside gene matches: 6. The CDR3 has 17 amino acids. Germline V gene lookup returns CDR1 MGHDK and CDR2 SYGVNS. From the RT-PCR reads, TCRdb called clonotypes with MiXCR, one entry per CDR3 protein. The data contain about 520,000 distinct CDR3 sequences, around 7.7% of them seen just once; the ten biggest clones take up around 12%. In this sample, this clonotype turned up many times. Its cognate antigen is unknown. The chain links TRBV25-1 to TRBJ2-6, with 9 positions matching TRBD1. Material: PBMCs from blood, obtained roughly 24 months after vaccination. This TCR came from a man between 50 and 75 years old who received an inactivated influenza vaccine. CDR3 protein: CASRPGTGSSGANVLTF. The CDR3 DNA sequence: TGTGCCAGCAGACCCGGGACAGGGAGCTCTGGGGCCAACGTCCTGACTTTC.